Listed below are T cell receptor beta chains from one sample, sequenced in a study of T cell repertoires in cytomegalovirus infection. TCRdb used MiXCR to reprocess the reads, holding one entry per CDR3 protein. The sample consists of around 490,000 distinct CDR3 sequences, approximately 25% of them appearing once. Material for sequencing was PBMCs. The receptors were gathered from a human donor in good health (CMV status not recorded). Some clones in this sample may be carry-over from other donors' samples. CDR3s include the opening cysteine and the closing phenylalanine or tryptophan. D genes are given only for firm matches. Some rows mark clone size as missing; the rest say once, few, many or name a class of expanded clone.

TRBJ2-5 | TRBD1 | TRBV7-9 | - | CASSPRQGEGQETQYF | TGTGCCAGCAGCCCTAGACAGGGAGAGGGGCAAGAGACCCAGTACTTC
TRBJ2-1 | - | TRBV7-8 | - | CASSFLFGQRNNEQFF | TGTGCCAGCAGCTTCCTGTTCGGACAGAGAAACAATGAGCAGTTCTTC
TRBJ2-1 | - | TRBV27 | - | CASSTGSAGNEQFF | TGTGCCAGCAGTACGGGGTCAGCGGGCAATGAGCAGTTCTTC
TRBJ2-1 | - | TRBV4-1 | few | CASSHPGRQFF | TGCGCCAGCAGTCACCCGGGCCGGCAGTTCTTC
TRBJ2-2 | - | TRBV7-2 | many | CASSSTRLGELFF | TGTGCCAGCAGCTCGACTAGGCTCGGGGAGCTGTTTTTT
TRBJ2-7 | TRBD1 | TRBV9 | - | CASSVAGDRVYEQYF | TGTGCCAGCAGCGTAGCGGGGGACAGGGTCTACGAGCAGTACTTC
TRBJ2-3 | - | TRBV12-3/TRBV12-4 | - | CASRGRGSTDTQYF | TGTGCCAGCAGGGGGCGGGGTAGCACAGATACGCAGTATTTT
TRBJ2-5 | TRBD2 | TRBV7-2 | many | CASSSPPESGRETQYF | TGTGCCAGCAGCTCCCCCCCGGAGAGCGGGAGAGAGACCCAGTACTTC
TRBJ2-3 | - | TRBV7-2 | many | CASSLARRRGDTQYF | TGTGCCAGCAGCTTAGCTCGACGCCGCGGAGATACGCAGTATTTT
TRBJ2-7 | - | TRBV29-1 | few | CSVRSGGYEQYF | TGCAGCGTTCGATCAGGCGGCTACGAGCAGTACTTC